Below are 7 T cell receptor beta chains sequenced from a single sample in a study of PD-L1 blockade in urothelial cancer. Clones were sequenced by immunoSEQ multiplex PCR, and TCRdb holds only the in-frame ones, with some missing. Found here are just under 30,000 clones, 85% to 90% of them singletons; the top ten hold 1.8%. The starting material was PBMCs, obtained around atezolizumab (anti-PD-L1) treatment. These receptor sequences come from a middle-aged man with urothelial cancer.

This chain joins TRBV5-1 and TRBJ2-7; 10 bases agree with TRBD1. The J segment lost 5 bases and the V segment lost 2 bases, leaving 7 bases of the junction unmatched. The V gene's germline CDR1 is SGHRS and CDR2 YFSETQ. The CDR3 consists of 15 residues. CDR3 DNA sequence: TGCGCCAGCAGCTTAGGGACAGGGGTTCTAAACGAGCAGTACTTC. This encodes CASSLGTGVLNEQYF.

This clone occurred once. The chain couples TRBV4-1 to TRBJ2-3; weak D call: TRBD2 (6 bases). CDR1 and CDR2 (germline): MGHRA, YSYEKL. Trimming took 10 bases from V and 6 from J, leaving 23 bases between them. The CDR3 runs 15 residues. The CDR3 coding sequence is TGCGCCACCGCCTCAGGGACTTACGATGAGGATACGCAGTATTTT. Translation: CATASGTYDEDTQYF.

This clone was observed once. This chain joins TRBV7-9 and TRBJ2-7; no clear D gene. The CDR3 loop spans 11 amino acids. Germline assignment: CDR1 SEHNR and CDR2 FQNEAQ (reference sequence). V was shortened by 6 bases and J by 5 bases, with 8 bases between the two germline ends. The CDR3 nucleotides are TGTGCCAGCAGTCCCCCAGACGAGCAGTACTTC. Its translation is CASSPPDEQYF.

This CDR3 reads CASSLINSGRSNEQYF. The DNA of the CDR3 is TGCGCCAGCAGCTTGATAAATAGCGGGAGGAGCAACGAGCAGTACTTC. The V and J genes are TRBV5-1 and TRBJ2-7, with 10 bases that match TRBD2. V lost 1 base, J lost 5 bases, and 9 bases stayed unmatched. Germline V CDR1 and CDR2: SGHRS, YFSETQ. The CDR3 covers 16 residues.

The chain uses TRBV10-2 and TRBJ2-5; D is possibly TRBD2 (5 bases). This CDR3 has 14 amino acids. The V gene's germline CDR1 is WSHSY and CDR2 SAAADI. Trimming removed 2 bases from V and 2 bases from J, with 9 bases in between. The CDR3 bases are TGCGCCAGCAGTGAGGGACTCCCTCAAGAGACCCAGTACTTC. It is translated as CASSEGLPQETQYF.

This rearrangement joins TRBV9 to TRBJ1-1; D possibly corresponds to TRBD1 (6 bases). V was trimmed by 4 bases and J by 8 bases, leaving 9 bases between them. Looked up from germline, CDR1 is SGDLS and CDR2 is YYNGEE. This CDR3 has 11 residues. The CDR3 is CASSTGTEAFF. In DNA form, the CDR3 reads TGTGCCAGCAGCACCGGGACAGAAGCTTTCTTT.

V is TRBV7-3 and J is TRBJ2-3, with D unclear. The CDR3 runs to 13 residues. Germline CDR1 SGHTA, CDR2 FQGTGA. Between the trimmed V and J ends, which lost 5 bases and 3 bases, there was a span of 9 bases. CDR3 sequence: CASSLIMTDTQYF. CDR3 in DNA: TGTGCCAGCAGCCTTATTATGACAGATACGCAGTATTTT.